One sample yielded the 22 T cell receptor beta chains listed below, sequenced in a study of identical twins. TCRdb itself ran the 5' RACE reads through MiXCR, one entry per CDR3 protein. Among about 240,000 distinct CDR3 sequences listed, about 10% were seen once. Sequencing was done on a sample of memory T cells sorted from blood. Every receptor here comes from a man between 50 and 59 years old in good health.

The CDR3 DNA is TGCAGTGCGTACGGGACAGGGGGCTCCTACGAGCAGTACTTC. Translation gives CSAYGTGGSYEQYF. The chain carries TRBV20-1 and TRBJ2-7; 11 bases line up with TRBD1. The CDR3 has 14 amino acids. The germline V gene encodes CDR1 DFQATT and CDR2 SNEGSKA (reference sequence). The ends lost 6 bases at V and 0 bases at J; junction bases unmatched: 4.

The V gene is TRBV25-1, the J gene TRBJ2-7; D is uncertain. The ends were cut back, 6 bases at V and 1 base at J, with 10 bases in the middle. In germline, CDR1 is MGHDK, CDR2 SYGVNS. The CDR3 runs 13 residues. CDR3 bases: TGTGCCAGCAGGCCCCCCGGTTCCTACGAGCAGTACTTC. Translation: CASRPPGSYEQYF.

The chain carries TRBV5-6 and TRBJ1-2, with D tentatively TRBD1 (5 bases). The germline CDR1 and CDR2 sequences are SGHDT and YYEEEE. The CDR3 loop spans 15 amino acids. Trimming took 3 bases from V and 8 from J, leaving 20 bases between them. In DNA, the CDR3 is TGTGCCAGCAGCTGGGATCCCATCGGGGGAGGCGGCTACACCTTC. This encodes CASSWDPIGGGGYTF.

The J gene is TRBJ2-3, the V gene TRBV7-2; TRBD2 agrees at 7 bases. J gave up 3 bases and V 2 bases, and 2 bases lay outside the gene matches. The CDR3 has 14 amino acids. The germline gives CDR1 SGHTA, CDR2 FQGNSA. The CDR3, as DNA: TGTGCCAGCAGCTTAAGGCGGGGGACAGATACGCAGTATTTT. It encodes CASSLRRGTDTQYF.

This clonotype was seen ten or more times. The chain combines TRBV5-1 with TRBJ2-7; TRBD1 is a possible D gene (6 bases). The CDR3 extends over 16 amino acids. V was cut by 2 bases and J by 6 bases, with 21 bases left in between. Looked up from germline, CDR1 is SGHRS and CDR2 is YFSETQ. The DNA of the CDR3 is TGCGCCAGCAGCTTCACAGGGAGATCTTCTAGTGGCGAGCAGTACTTC. This codes for CASSFTGRSSSGEQYF.

This clonotype has a handful of counts. The chain combines TRBV4-1 with TRBJ2-2, with D uncertain. Between the trimmed V and J ends, which lost 1 base and 0 bases, there was a span of 9 bases. Germline V CDR1 and CDR2: MGHRA, YSYEKL. The CDR3 is made up of 16 amino acids. In nucleotides, the CDR3 is TGCGCCAGCAGCCAAGGTGGAGTCGCGAACACCGGGGAGCTGTTTTTT. As protein: CASSQGGVANTGELFF.

This clonotype was detected only a few times. This chain connects TRBV29-1 to TRBJ1-5; weak D call: TRBD1 (6 bases). The V end lost 4 bases, the J end lost 2 bases, and 9 bases lay between the germline ends. The CDR3 contains 13 residues. Germline V lookup: CDR1 SQVTM, CDR2 ANQGSEA. CDR3 loop: CSVARGGNQPQHF. The CDR3 DNA follows: TGCAGCGTTGCCAGGGGAGGCAATCAGCCCCAGCATTTT.

This clonotype appeared a few times. The chain joins TRBV9 to TRBJ2-7; 10 bases fit TRBD1. CDR1 and CDR2 from the germline V gene are SGDLS and YYNGEE. The trim removed 4 bases at V and 6 bases at J, leaving 7 bases unmatched. CDR3 length equals 14 residues. The CDR3 nucleotides read TGTGCCAGCAGCCCGATGACAGGGGGCTTCGAGCAGTACTTC. This codes for CASSPMTGGFEQYF. The variable domain in full, completed from reference TRBV9 and TRBJ2-7, reads DSGVTQTPKHLITATGQRVTLRCSPRSGDLSVYWYQQSLDQGLQFLIQYYNGEERAKGNILERFSAQQFPDLHSELNLSSLELGDSALYFCASSPMTGGFEQYFGPGTRLTVT.

This clonotype was seen at least ten times. The rearrangement links TRBV6-2 or TRBV6-3 to TRBJ1-5; D is possibly TRBD1 (5 bases). The CDR3 extends over 16 amino acids. Germline V gene lookup returns CDR1 MNHEY and CDR2 SVGEGT. Trimming took 5 bases from V and 0 from J, leaving 14 bases between them. The CDR3, as DNA: TGTGCCAGCAGTGGGGGTGTGCTTTATAGCAATCAGCCCCAGCATTTT. It translates to CASSGGVLYSNQPQHF.

This clonotype appeared a single time. V gene TRBV15 combines with J gene TRBJ2-5, with D unclear. The CDR3 is 13 residues long. Germline loops: CDR1 LNHNV, CDR2 YYDKDF (reference sequence). V was clipped by 2 bases and J by 5 bases, with 9 bases between them. CDR3 in DNA: TGTGCCACCAGCAGAAGTAGAGACGAGACCCAGTACTTC. Its translation is CATSRSRDETQYF.

In this sample, this clonotype turned up a few times. This chain joins TRBV19 and TRBJ2-5, with D unclear. Trimming left V 1 base short and J 3 bases short, with 6 bases between. The CDR3 totals 13 residues. In germline, CDR1 is LNHDA, CDR2 SQIVND (reference sequence). CDR3 region: CASSIAVKETQYF. The CDR3 bases are TGTGCCAGTAGTATAGCCGTCAAAGAGACCCAGTACTTC. Full variable domain (missing parts from reference TRBV19 and TRBJ2-5): DGGITQSPKYLFRKEGQNVTLSCEQNLNHDAMYWYRQDPGQGLRLIYYSQIVNDFQKGDIAEGYSVSREKKESFPLTVTSAQKNPTAFYLCASSIAVKETQYFGPGTRLLVL.

This clonotype was counted ten times or more. V and J are TRBV6-5 and TRBJ2-3; D gene ambiguous. The V gene lost 0 bases and the J gene lost 5 bases, with 6 bases spanning the gap. Germline values: CDR1 MNHEY, CDR2 SVGAGI. The CDR3 is 13 residues long. The CDR3 loop is CASSYSEKDTQYF. The CDR3 DNA reads TGTGCCAGCAGTTACTCGGAAAAAGATACGCAGTATTTT.

The table lists this clonotype with many counts. The CDR3 is CSARLWTYEQYF. The CDR3 DNA sequence: TGCAGTGCTAGACTTTGGACCTACGAGCAGTACTTC. V gene TRBV20-1 combines with J gene TRBJ2-7; no clear D gene. The CDR3 extends over 12 amino acids. The germline V gene encodes CDR1 DFQATT and CDR2 SNEGSKA (reference sequence). V lost 2 bases, J lost 2 bases, and 7 bases lay in between.

The table lists this clonotype with a few counts. The chain carries TRBV4-3 and TRBJ1-2; TRBD1 is a possible D gene (6 bases). Germline CDR1 LGHNA, CDR2 YSLEER. The CDR3 has 13 residues. V was trimmed by 6 bases and J by 7 bases, leaving 15 bases between them. The CDR3 region is CASRDKGGSGYTF. Here the CDR3 DNA reads TGCGCCAGCAGGGACAAGGGGGGCTCTGGCTACACCTTC.

This clonotype was observed many times. The chain uses TRBV6-2 or TRBV6-3 and TRBJ2-5; 9 bases line up with TRBD2. V shed 5 bases, J shed 0 bases, and the junction held 7 bases outside the gene matches. Germline CDR1 is MNHEY and CDR2 is SVGEGT. This CDR3 comprises 16 residues. CDR3 DNA sequence: TGTGCCAGCAGTCACCGGACTAGCGAGTACCAAGAGACCCAGTACTTC. It is translated as CASSHRTSEYQETQYF.

V and J are TRBV5-1 and TRBJ2-7; 7 nucleotides align to TRBD1. The germline V gene encodes CDR1 SGHRS and CDR2 YFSETQ. The trim removed 0 bases at V and 7 bases at J, leaving 10 bases unmatched. The CDR3 runs 15 residues. CDR3 loop: CASSLVSGGWKEQYF. CDR3 in DNA: TGCGCCAGCAGCTTGGTGTCAGGGGGATGGAAGGAGCAGTACTTC.

This chain connects TRBV12-3 or TRBV12-4 to TRBJ2-4; TRBD1 matches 9 bases. The trim removed 6 bases at V and 1 base at J, leaving 4 bases unmatched. The CDR3 sequence is 15 residues long. As DNA, the CDR3 is TGTGCCAGCAGCCGGACAGGGGTGGCCAAAAACATTCAGTACTTC. Residues: CASSRTGVAKNIQYF.

The chain combines TRBV29-1 with TRBJ2-3; D remains ambiguous. The CDR3 is made up of 11 amino acids. V lost 4 bases, J lost 5 bases, and 7 bases lay in between. Germline lookup yields CDR1 SQVTM and CDR2 ANQGSEA. DNA for the CDR3: TGCAGCGTTGGGTCCCTAGATACGCAGTATTTT. Protein: CSVGSLDTQYF.

This chain links TRBV5-8 with TRBJ2-5; D perhaps matches TRBD1 (6 bases). The CDR3 has 16 amino acids. Germline V gene data show CDR1 as SGHTS and CDR2 as YDEGEE. V lost 4 bases to trimming and J lost 3 bases, with 19 bases between them. CDR3 sequence (DNA): TGTGCCAGCAGCAATGAGTTCGGTGGGGGCAAAGAGACCCAGTACTTC. Residues: CASSNEFGGGKETQYF.

This clonotype was seen many times. The genes are TRBV11-2 and TRBJ2-7; 8 bases are shared with TRBD1. The germline gives CDR1 SGHAT, CDR2 FQNNGV. V shed 8 bases, J shed 6 bases, and the junction held 12 bases outside the gene matches. The CDR3 covers 14 residues. The CDR3 is CASDRSGQAREQYF. The CDR3 coding sequence is TGTGCCAGCGACCGATCGGGACAGGCTCGCGAGCAGTACTTC.

In its sample, this clonotype was seen many times. The chain recombines TRBV6-1 with TRBJ2-4; D gene uncertain. Trimming removed 10 bases at V and 0 bases at J, with 13 bases between. The germline CDR1 and CDR2 sequences are MNHNS and SASEGT. The length of the CDR3 is 14 residues. CDR3 DNA sequence: TGTGCCACAGCATTCCGTGAAGCCAAAAACATTCAGTACTTC. Its protein product is CATAFREAKNIQYF.

This clonotype was seen a handful of times. The rearrangement uses TRBV7-8 and TRBJ2-1; no definite D call. CDR1 and CDR2 from the germline V gene are SGHVS and FQNEAQ. The ends were cut back, 5 bases at V and 6 bases at J, with 11 bases in the middle. CDR3 length: 13 amino acids. CDR3 bases: TGTGCCAGCAGCATGGCTTCTTCCAATGAGCAGTTCTTC. This encodes CASSMASSNEQFF.